This T cell receptor beta chain comes out of a study of radiotherapy plus CTLA-4 blockade in lung cancer. About the study: Objective responses were seen in around 18% of patients, disease control in about 33%. The study's findings and limits: The study found tumor-derived TCR clones expanded in blood after radiotherapy plus ipilimumab.

CDR1 and CDR2 (germline): SGDLS, YYNGEE. CDR3 size: 13 residues. V lost 4 bases to trimming and J lost 7 bases, with 12 bases between them. This clone was observed a few times. Its target is not known. Assay used: immunoSEQ multiplex PCR; TCRdb lists only in-frame clones, some missing. The sample shows some 34,000 clones, 72% of them seen only once. The V gene is TRBV9, the J gene TRBJ2-1; perhaps TRBD2 as D (7 bases). This clonotype was obtained from a human donor with non-small cell lung cancer who had stable disease on radiotherapy plus ipilimumab. The sequences come from peripheral blood, collected from a patient treated with radiotherapy plus ipilimumab. The CDR3 DNA follows: TGTGCCAGCAGCTATGGGGGGGCGAATGAGCAGTTCTTC. It codes for CASSYGGANEQFF.